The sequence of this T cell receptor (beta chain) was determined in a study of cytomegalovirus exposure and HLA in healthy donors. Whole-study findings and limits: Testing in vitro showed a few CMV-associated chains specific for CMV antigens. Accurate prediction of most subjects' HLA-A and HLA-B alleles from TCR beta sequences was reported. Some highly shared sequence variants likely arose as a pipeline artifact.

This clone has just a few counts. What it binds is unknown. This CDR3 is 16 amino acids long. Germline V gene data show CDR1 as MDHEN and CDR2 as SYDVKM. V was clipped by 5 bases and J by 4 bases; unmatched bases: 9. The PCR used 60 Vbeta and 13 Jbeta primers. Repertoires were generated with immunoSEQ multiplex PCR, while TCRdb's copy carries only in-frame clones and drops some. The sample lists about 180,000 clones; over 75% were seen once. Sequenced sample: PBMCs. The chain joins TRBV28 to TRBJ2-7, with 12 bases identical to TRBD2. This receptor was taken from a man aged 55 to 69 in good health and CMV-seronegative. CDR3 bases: TGTGCCAGCAGTCACCAGGGACTAGCGGGTAGATACGAGCAGTACTTC. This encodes CASSHQGLAGRYEQYF. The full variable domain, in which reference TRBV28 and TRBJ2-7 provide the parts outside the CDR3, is DVKVTQSSRYLVKRTGEKVFLECVQDMDHENMFWYRQDPGLGLRLIYFSYDVKMKEKGDIPEGYSVSREKKERFSLILESASTNQTSMYLCASSHQGLAGRYEQYFGPGTRLTVT.